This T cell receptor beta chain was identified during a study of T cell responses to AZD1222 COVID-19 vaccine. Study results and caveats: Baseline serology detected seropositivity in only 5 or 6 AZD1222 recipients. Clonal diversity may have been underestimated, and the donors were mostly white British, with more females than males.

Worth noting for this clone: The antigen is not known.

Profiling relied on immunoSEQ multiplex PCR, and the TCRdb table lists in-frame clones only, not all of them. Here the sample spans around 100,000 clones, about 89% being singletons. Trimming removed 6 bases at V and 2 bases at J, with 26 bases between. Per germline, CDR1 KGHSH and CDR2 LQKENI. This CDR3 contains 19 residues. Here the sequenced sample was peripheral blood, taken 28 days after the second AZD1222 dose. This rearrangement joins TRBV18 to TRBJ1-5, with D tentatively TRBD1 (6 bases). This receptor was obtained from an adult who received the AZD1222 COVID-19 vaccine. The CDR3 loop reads CASSSGPGHTGSGNQPQHF. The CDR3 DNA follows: TGTGCCAGCTCCTCAGGCCCGGGACACACCGGGAGTGGCAATCAGCCCCAGCATTTT.